One and the same sample provided the 21 T cell receptor beta chains below, sequenced in a study of low-dose radiotherapy and immunotherapy resistance in tumors. With TRAV- and TRBV-specific primers, first-strand cDNA was made, covering the alpha and beta chains. TCR amplification ran 15 to 25 PCR cycles using constant-region and V-primer adapter primers. MiXCR, run by TCRdb on the reads, gives a single entry per CDR3 protein. The table shows under 70,000 distinct CDR3 sequences, with about 25% occurring only once. The time point here: after trial treatment. Regarding treatment: LDRT plus nivolumab, ipilimumab, low-dose cyclophosphamide and aspirin (RACIN trial). The sample here was PBMCs, taken after low-dose radiotherapy plus immunotherapy. Receptors were obtained from a male donor with prostate cancer.

By frequency in the sample, this clonotype is medium-sized (0.01 to 0.1%). The chain recombines TRBV28 with TRBJ2-7; D gene ambiguous. The CDR3 length is 14 residues. V lost 5 bases to trimming and J lost 3 bases, with 14 bases between them. The germline V gene encodes CDR1 MDHEN and CDR2 SYDVKM. The DNA for the CDR3 is TGTGCCAGCAGTCCGCAGGACCCCCTCTACGAGCAGTACTTC. This codes for CASSPQDPLYEQYF.

As to this clonotype: A read error may be the cause here, since a much bigger clone is one base away. The rearrangement joins TRBV11-3 to TRBJ2-1; D might be TRBD1 or TRBD2, each matching 5 bases. V was pared by 1 base and J by 9 bases, with 16 bases between. Germline-derived CDR1 and CDR2 are SGHNT and YENEEA. This CDR3 is 15 amino acids long. CDR3 in amino acids: CASSLGGTPNSEQFF. The CDR3 region has the DNA TGTGCCAGCAGCTTAGGAGGGACCCCGAACAGTGAGCAGTTCTTC.

This clonotype appeared many times. The chain carries TRBV20-1 and TRBJ2-3, with 15 bases that match TRBD2. This CDR3 contains 16 residues. Germline lookup yields CDR1 DFQATT and CDR2 SNEGSKA (reference sequence). Trimming removed 5 bases from V and 5 bases from J; junction bases left unmatched: 8. The CDR3: CSAGGLAGGPVDTQYF. The CDR3 DNA sequence: TGCAGTGCTGGAGGACTAGCGGGAGGGCCGGTAGATACGCAGTATTTT.

In DNA, the CDR3 is TGTGCCAGCAGCCTGTTGGGGGCCCAGGATACGCAGTATTTT. It specifies CASSLLGAQDTQYF. The J gene is TRBJ2-3, the V gene TRBV5-4; D is perhaps TRBD1 (6 bases). The germline V gene encodes CDR1 SGHNT and CDR2 YYREEE (reference sequence). The CDR3 is 14 residues long. Trimming removed 4 bases from V and 6 bases from J, with 15 bases in between. Looking up the rest from reference TRBV5-4 and TRBJ2-3 gives the full variable domain: ETGVTQSPTHLIKTRGQQVTLRCSSQSGHNTVSWYQQALGQGPQFIFQYYREEENGRGNFPPRFSGLQFPNYSSELNVNALELDDSALYLCASSLLGAQDTQYFGPGTRLTVL.

This clonotype has just a few counts. A read error likely explains this, since a far larger clone differs by one base. This chain joins TRBV5-1 and TRBJ2-1; no reliable D call. Between the trimmed V and J ends, which lost 0 bases and 10 bases, there was a span of 14 bases. Germline-derived CDR1 and CDR2 are SGHRS and YFSETQ. The length of the CDR3 is 14 residues. CDR3 in amino acids: CASSLEGRSYEQFF. The CDR3 DNA sequence: TGCGCCAGCAGCTTGGAGGGCCGGTCCTACGAGCAGTTCTTC. Filled out from reference TRBV5-1 and TRBJ2-1, the complete variable domain reads KAGVTQTPRYLIKTRGQQVTLSCSPISGHRSVSWYQQTPGQGLQFLFEYFSETQRNKGNFPGRFSGRQFSNSRSEMNVSTLELGDSALYLCASSLEGRSYEQFFGPGTRLTVL.

This chain links TRBV2 with TRBJ1-6; D perhaps matches TRBD1 (6 bases). V was clipped by 2 bases and J by 6 bases, with 11 bases between them. CDR1 and CDR2 (germline): SNHLY, FYNNEI. This CDR3 has 15 amino acids. This chain's CDR3 is CASSESQGSNSPLHF. The CDR3 DNA reads as TGTGCCAGCAGTGAAAGCCAGGGGAGTAATTCACCCCTCCACTTT.

This clonotype was counted many times. This chain links TRBV4-1 with TRBJ1-5; D might be TRBD1 (6 bases). V shed 0 bases and J shed 3 bases, with 6 bases lying between them. Germline V gene sequence: CDR1 MGHRA, CDR2 YSYEKL. The CDR3 runs 14 residues. DNA for the CDR3: TGCGCCAGCAGCCAAGAGGGGGCCAATCAGCCCCAGCATTTT. Residues: CASSQEGANQPQHF.

The table lists this clonotype with many counts. The V call is TRBV10-3, the J call TRBJ1-1; tentative D call: TRBD1 (5 bases). Germline lookup yields CDR1 ENHRY and CDR2 SYGVKD. This CDR3 is 12 amino acids long. Trimming took off 6 bases at V and 3 bases at J, with 8 bases between the two ends. Written as DNA, the CDR3 is TGTGCCATCAGCAGGGACCACACTGAAGCTTTCTTT. As protein: CAISRDHTEAFF.

This clonotype was seen many times. The genes are TRBV18 and TRBJ2-2; D perhaps matches TRBD1 (6 bases). The CDR3 is 15 residues long. The germline V gene encodes CDR1 KGHSH and CDR2 LQKENI. Trimming stripped 8 bases from V and 1 base from J, with 14 bases between. The CDR3 DNA reads TGTGCCAGCAAAACAGGGCAGCAGAACACCGGGGAGCTGTTTTTT. Amino acid sequence: CASKTGQQNTGELFF.

This clonotype has a count of ten or more. The V gene is TRBV18, the J gene TRBJ2-2, with 8 bases identical to TRBD2. V was clipped by 1 base and J by 2 bases; unmatched bases: 9. This CDR3 has 18 amino acids. The germline V gene has CDR1 KGHSH and CDR2 LQKENI. CDR3 nucleotide sequence: TGTGCCAGCTCACCACGATCTGGCGGGAGGTCCAACACCGGGGAGCTGTTTTTT. This codes for CASSPRSGGRSNTGELFF.

This clonotype appeared many times. The chain uses TRBV19 and TRBJ1-3, with a tentative D call TRBD1 (5 bases). The CDR3 consists of 16 residues. CDR1 and CDR2 from the germline V gene are LNHDA and SQIVND (reference sequence). Trimming pared 3 bases from V and 0 bases from J, leaving 12 bases between. The CDR3 coding sequence is TGTGCCAGTAGTATGAGAGAGGGGTCCTCTGGAAACACCATATATTTT. Encoded protein: CASSMREGSSGNTIYF.

This clonotype was seen many times. The chain has TRBV9 and TRBJ2-7, with D possibly called TRBD1 or TRBD2 (6 bases each). This CDR3 region has 16 residues. Trimming stripped 0 bases from V and 5 bases from J, with 18 bases between. Germline V gene lookup returns CDR1 SGDLS and CDR2 YYNGEE. CDR3 nucleotides: TGTGCCAGCAGCGTAGAAGAGGAGGGGGTCTGGAACGAGCAGTACTTC. Its translation: CASSVEEEGVWNEQYF.

This clonotype was counted at least ten times. The V call is TRBV5-4, the J call TRBJ1-1; 8 bases are shared with TRBD1. The CDR3 totals 14 residues. Germline V gene lookup returns CDR1 SGHNT and CDR2 YYREEE (reference sequence). Germline trimming cut 4 bases from V and 7 bases from J; bases unmatched to any gene: 9. The CDR3 loop is CASSPRGRRDEAFF. The CDR3 nucleotides read TGTGCCAGCAGCCCCAGGGGGCGAAGGGATGAAGCTTTCTTT. Drawing the rest from reference TRBV5-4 and TRBJ1-1, the complete variable domain is ETGVTQSPTHLIKTRGQQVTLRCSSQSGHNTVSWYQQALGQGPQFIFQYYREEENGRGNFPPRFSGLQFPNYSSELNVNALELDDSALYLCASSPRGRRDEAFFGQGTRLTVV.

The chain combines TRBV5-1 with TRBJ1-3; D is ambiguous. Germline values: CDR1 SGHRS, CDR2 YFSETQ. The CDR3 runs 13 residues. V was pared by 3 bases and J by 10 bases, with 14 bases between. The CDR3 loop reads CASSSPVDPTIYF. The CDR3 DNA sequence: TGCGCCAGCAGCTCACCGGTGGATCCAACCATATATTTT.

This clonotype was observed at least ten times. The gene calls are TRBV20-1 and TRBJ1-5; possibly TRBD1 for D (5 bases). V was trimmed by 6 bases and J by 6 bases, leaving 21 bases between them. CDR3 length: 15 amino acids. Germline assignment: CDR1 DFQATT and CDR2 SNEGSKA (reference sequence). The CDR3 spells CSASVPGGVAQPQHF. The CDR3 bases are TGCAGTGCCTCGGTTCCGGGAGGGGTTGCTCAGCCCCAGCATTTT.

This clonotype was counted many times. The DNA of the CDR3 is TGCGCCAGCAGCCCGGTTTTGGGGGGAGGCACTGAAGCTTTCTTT. As protein: CASSPVLGGGTEAFF. This rearrangement joins TRBV4-3 to TRBJ1-1; perhaps TRBD1 as D (5 bases). Looked up from germline, CDR1 is LGHNA and CDR2 is YSLEER. The CDR3 loop spans 15 amino acids. Trimming shortened V by 4 bases and J by 4 bases, and 16 bases separated the two germline ends.

A note on this clonotype: A far larger clone is just one base off, so this is likely a read error. J is TRBJ2-1 and V is TRBV6-6; D not certain. V lost 6 bases and J 9 bases, leaving 12 bases between the germline ends. Looked up from germline, CDR1 is MNHNY and CDR2 is SVGAGI (reference sequence). The length of the CDR3 is 12 residues. The CDR3 is CASRNLNSEQFF. The CDR3 coding sequence is TGTGCCAGCAGGAACCTTAACAGTGAGCAGTTCTTC.

This clonotype has ten or more counts. V is TRBV30 and J is TRBJ1-5, with 7 bases aligning to TRBD1. V was clipped by 5 bases and J by 3 bases; unmatched bases: 4. The germline V gene encodes CDR1 GTSNPN and CDR2 SVGIG (reference sequence). The CDR3 contains 13 residues. The CDR3 DNA sequence: TGTGCCTGGGAAGGGGGCTACAATCAGCCCCAGCATTTT. It codes for CAWEGGYNQPQHF.

This clonotype appeared many times. This chain uses TRBV28 with TRBJ2-7, with a weak D call TRBD2 (5 bases). The CDR3 covers 15 residues. Trimming shortened V by 8 bases and J by 0 bases, and 17 bases separated the two germline ends. Germline CDR1 MDHEN, CDR2 SYDVKM. The CDR3 nucleotides are TGTGCCAGCGGGATCCCCCGGGGTAGCTCCTACGAGCAGTACTTC. It codes for CASGIPRGSSYEQYF.

This clonotype was counted many times. The V and J genes are TRBV29-1 and TRBJ2-5; no definite D call. The CDR3 spans 16 residues. CDR1 SQVTM and CDR2 ANQGSEA come from the germline V gene. Trimming removed 1 base at V and 1 base at J, with 16 bases between. This CDR3 is CSVEVHGAFVQETQYF. The CDR3 coding sequence is TGCAGCGTTGAAGTCCACGGCGCATTTGTCCAAGAGACCCAGTACTTC.

This chain links TRBV6-2 or TRBV6-3 with TRBJ2-1; D is ambiguous. Germline assignment: CDR1 MNHEY and CDR2 SVGEGT. Trimming cost V 6 bases and J 5 bases, with 8 bases left between them. The CDR3 totals 12 residues. The DNA for the CDR3 is TGTGCCAGCAGCCCTTTAAACAATGAGCAGTTCTTC. Its translation is CASSPLNNEQFF.